Sequencing of this TCR beta chain was carried out in a study of T cell responses to AZD1222 COVID-19 vaccine. Per the germline V gene, CDR1 is MDHEN and CDR2 is SYDVKM. After removal of 10 bases from V and 7 bases from J, the junction contained 7 bases not matched to a gene. There are 12 residues in the CDR3. Produced via immunoSEQ multiplex PCR; TCRdb's table is partial and in-frame only. This table has over 150,000 clones, approximately 92% appearing once. The material was peripheral blood, obtained 28 days after the second dose of the MenACWY control vaccine. The sequence was obtained from an adult who received the MenACWY meningococcal vaccine as a control. The chain uses TRBV28 and TRBJ1-2; TRBD1 agrees at 9 bases. DNA of the CDR3: TGTGCCACCCGGACAGGGGTGGCTGGCTACACCTTC. Protein: CATRTGVAGYTF.